The rows below give T cell receptor beta chains drawn from one sample of a study of PD-1 blockade in classical Hodgkin lymphoma. Profiling relied on immunoSEQ multiplex PCR, and the TCRdb table lists in-frame clones only, not all of them. The sample holds about 60,000 clones, roughly 92% seen once. The input for sequencing was peripheral blood mononuclear cells (PBMCs), taken before the fourth cycle of nivolumab. The receptor set was obtained from a human donor with classical Hodgkin lymphoma. Each CDR3 is given with its conserved first and last residue. The order of the fields is D gene, V gene, J gene, CDR3 length, CDR3 protein. The D gene is left open where the match is weak.

d_gene: TRBD2
v_gene: TRBV28
j_gene: TRBJ2-7
len: 15
CDR3aa: CASSFGRGAPYEQYF

d_gene: .
v_gene: TRBV5-1
j_gene: TRBJ1-2
len: 13
CDR3aa: CASSLDHSDDYTF

d_gene: .
v_gene: TRBV19
j_gene: TRBJ1-5
len: 12
CDR3aa: CASCALGQPQHF

d_gene: .
v_gene: TRBV6-5
j_gene: TRBJ1-6
len: 14
CDR3aa: CASSLSAYNSPLHF

d_gene: .
v_gene: TRBV27
j_gene: TRBJ1-2
len: 13
CDR3aa: CASKGRANYGYTF

d_gene: TRBD1
v_gene: TRBV5-1
j_gene: TRBJ2-3
len: 15
CDR3aa: CASKAGTGFTDTQYF

d_gene: .
v_gene: TRBV10-2
j_gene: TRBJ1-5
len: 13
CDR3aa: CASRENSNQPQHF

d_gene: TRBD1
v_gene: TRBV27
j_gene: TRBJ1-5
len: 14
CDR3aa: CASSLEGAGQPQHF

d_gene: TRBD2
v_gene: TRBV18
j_gene: TRBJ2-1
len: 15
CDR3aa: CASSPPGLAGGEQFF

d_gene: .
v_gene: TRBV19
j_gene: TRBJ2-4
len: 14
CDR3aa: CASTERASWNIQYF

d_gene: TRBD1
v_gene: TRBV19
j_gene: TRBJ2-1
len: 14
CDR3aa: CASNTGTGGNEQFF

d_gene: .
v_gene: TRBV27
j_gene: TRBJ2-7
len: 15
CDR3aa: CASSFPDRFPYEQYF

d_gene: .
v_gene: TRBV6-5
j_gene: TRBJ1-2
len: 15
CDR3aa: CASSRQVGLNYGYTF

d_gene: TRBD2
v_gene: TRBV9
j_gene: TRBJ2-3
len: 18
CDR3aa: CASSVLAGAHVGTDTQYF

d_gene: TRBD1
v_gene: TRBV12-5
j_gene: TRBJ1-6
len: 15
CDR3aa: CASGWGQGGESPLHF

d_gene: TRBD2
v_gene: TRBV28
j_gene: TRBJ2-7
len: 15
CDR3aa: CASSPRTSGRYEQYF

d_gene: TRBD2
v_gene: TRBV27
j_gene: TRBJ2-1
len: 16
CDR3aa: CASSLVLAGGISEQFF

d_gene: .
v_gene: TRBV5-1
j_gene: TRBJ2-7
len: 15
CDR3aa: CASSLDFGKNYEQYF

d_gene: TRBD2
v_gene: TRBV5-1
j_gene: TRBJ2-5
len: 14
CDR3aa: CASSLTSGQETQYF

d_gene: TRBD2
v_gene: TRBV5-1
j_gene: TRBJ2-1
len: 15
CDR3aa: CASSLVASGNNEQFF

d_gene: .
v_gene: TRBV6-5
j_gene: TRBJ2-7
len: 11
CDR3aa: CASSDHYEQYF

d_gene: .
v_gene: TRBV6-1
j_gene: TRBJ1-4
len: 15
CDR3aa: CASSVTTWINEKLFF

d_gene: TRBD2
v_gene: TRBV6-5
j_gene: TRBJ2-1
len: 16
CDR3aa: CASSYWGLAGGNEQFF

d_gene: .
v_gene: TRBV27
j_gene: TRBJ2-7
len: 13
CDR3aa: CASSLSHAYEQYF

d_gene: .
v_gene: TRBV28
j_gene: TRBJ2-5
len: 15
CDR3aa: CASGWRGLTQETQYF

d_gene: .
v_gene: TRBV4-1
j_gene: TRBJ2-3
len: 17
CDR3aa: CASSQDHILAYTDTQYF

d_gene: .
v_gene: TRBV6-5
j_gene: TRBJ1-4
len: 15
CDR3aa: CASSRNYVSRGRPFF

d_gene: .
v_gene: TRBV5-5
j_gene: TRBJ2-7
len: 12
CDR3aa: CASSLDFKEQYF

d_gene: TRBD1
v_gene: TRBV5-1
j_gene: TRBJ2-3
len: 16
CDR3aa: CASSLAQGVYPDTQYF

d_gene: .
v_gene: TRBV19
j_gene: TRBJ1-1
len: 13
CDR3aa: CATRAIMNTEAFF

d_gene: TRBD2
v_gene: TRBV29-1
j_gene: TRBJ2-3
len: 16
CDR3aa: CSVDSPGLAVTDTQYF

d_gene: TRBD2
v_gene: TRBV7-3
j_gene: TRBJ2-2
len: 14
CDR3aa: CASSSGLAPGELFF

d_gene: .
v_gene: TRBV4-1
j_gene: TRBJ2-1
len: 15
CDR3aa: CASSQDRDSYNEQFF

d_gene: .
v_gene: TRBV7-9
j_gene: TRBJ2-7
len: 14
CDR3aa: CASSLGGLAYEQYF

d_gene: .
v_gene: TRBV6-1
j_gene: TRBJ2-1
len: 13
CDR3aa: CASSEQPYNEQFF

d_gene: .
v_gene: TRBV4-1
j_gene: TRBJ2-5
len: 13
CDR3aa: CASSQATQETQYF

d_gene: .
v_gene: TRBV18
j_gene: TRBJ2-1
len: 13
CDR3aa: CASSPYQVNEQFF

d_gene: .
v_gene: TRBV4-1
j_gene: TRBJ1-2
len: 14
CDR3aa: CASSQEALLYGYTF

d_gene: .
v_gene: TRBV7-9
j_gene: TRBJ2-2
len: 12
CDR3aa: CASSFGTGELFF

d_gene: .
v_gene: TRBV5-5
j_gene: TRBJ1-6
len: 17
CDR3aa: CASSLVLATGNNSPLHF

d_gene: TRBD2
v_gene: TRBV10-2
j_gene: TRBJ2-3
len: 17
CDR3aa: CASSRGLAGISTDTQYF

d_gene: TRBD1
v_gene: TRBV5-8
j_gene: TRBJ2-5
len: 16
CDR3aa: CASSIGTVRTKETQYF

d_gene: .
v_gene: TRBV7-8
j_gene: TRBJ1-6
len: 16
CDR3aa: CASSLGVGSRNSPLHF

d_gene: .
v_gene: TRBV19
j_gene: TRBJ2-1
len: 15
CDR3aa: CASSIFSPSYNEQFF

d_gene: .
v_gene: TRBV19
j_gene: TRBJ1-3
len: 15
CDR3aa: CASLPGPHSGNTIYF

d_gene: .
v_gene: TRBV2
j_gene: TRBJ2-7
len: 15
CDR3aa: CASSGSPGRTYEQYF

d_gene: TRBD2
v_gene: TRBV9
j_gene: TRBJ2-2
len: 14
CDR3aa: CASRVAGEAGELFF

d_gene: .
v_gene: TRBV30
j_gene: TRBJ1-6
len: 15
CDR3aa: CAWSVDSRDFSPLHF

d_gene: TRBD1
v_gene: TRBV4-1
j_gene: TRBJ1-5
len: 16
CDR3aa: CASSKDRVGGNQPQHF

d_gene: .
v_gene: TRBV19
j_gene: TRBJ2-3
len: 13
CDR3aa: CASSIQGADTQYF

d_gene: TRBD1
v_gene: TRBV7-8
j_gene: TRBJ1-6
len: 17
CDR3aa: CASSRQGSNFYNSPLHF

d_gene: TRBD1
v_gene: TRBV4-2
j_gene: TRBJ1-5
len: 16
CDR3aa: CASSQAGTEYNQPQHF

d_gene: TRBD2
v_gene: TRBV5-4
j_gene: TRBJ2-1
len: 15
CDR3aa: CASRQAGTISNEQFF

d_gene: TRBD1
v_gene: TRBV19
j_gene: TRBJ1-2
len: 13
CDR3aa: CASSDDRVYGYTF

d_gene: TRBD1
v_gene: TRBV27
j_gene: TRBJ2-7
len: 13
CDR3aa: CASSRTGAYEQYF